Below are 16 T cell receptor beta chains sequenced from a single sample in a study of cytomegalovirus exposure and HLA in healthy donors. Primers: 60 Vbeta forward and 13 Jbeta reverse. Here immunoSEQ multiplex PCR was the method, and the copy in TCRdb shows in-frame clones only, minus some. Among about 85,000 clones listed, more than 60% were seen once. The source material was PBMCs. The receptors originated from a boy aged 10-17 years in good health and CMV-seronegative.

The DNA of the CDR3 is TGTGCCAGCAGTGATCGACAGGGGGGCAATCAGCCCCAGCATTTT. It encodes CASSDRQGGNQPQHF. This rearrangement joins TRBV2 to TRBJ1-5; 9 bases agree with TRBD1. J was trimmed by 2 bases and V by 3 bases; bases with no gene match: 2. Germline V CDR1 and CDR2: SNHLY, FYNNEI. CDR3 length equals 15 residues.

This clone was observed once. The genes are TRBV30 and TRBJ1-5; D is ambiguous. Germline CDR1 is GTSNPN and CDR2 is SVGIG (reference sequence). The V and J ends lost 2 bases and 10 bases respectively, with 18 bases between them. The CDR3 sequence is 14 residues long. This chain's CDR3 is CAWSTSPSNGPQHF. DNA for the CDR3: TGTGCCTGGAGTACCTCTCCTTCGAATGGCCCCCAGCATTTT.

V usage is TRBV19 and J usage is TRBJ1-5, with unresolved D. CDR1 LNHDA and CDR2 SQIVND come from the germline V gene (reference sequence). The ends were cut back, 3 bases at V and 7 bases at J, with 10 bases in the middle. The CDR3 loop spans 13 amino acids. For the CDR3, the DNA is TGTGCCAGTAGTATTAACGGGTACCAGCCCCAGCATTTT. Its protein product is CASSINGYQPQHF.

This clone was seen a few times. This chain uses TRBV5-4 with TRBJ1-4; the D gene is possibly TRBD1 (5 bases). Germline CDR1 SGHNT, CDR2 YYREEE (reference sequence). CDR3 length: 14 amino acids. V was cut by 3 bases and J by 7 bases, with 13 bases left in between. This chain's CDR3 is CASSSTPGGEKLFF. For the CDR3, the DNA is TGTGCCAGCAGCTCGACGCCGGGGGGTGAAAAACTGTTTTTT.

The rearrangement links TRBV19 to TRBJ2-2; weak D call: TRBD1 (6 bases). The V gene's germline CDR1 is LNHDA and CDR2 SQIVND (reference sequence). The CDR3 runs 13 residues. The V end lost 7 bases, the J end lost 7 bases, and 13 bases lay between the germline ends. CDR3 residues: CASTIQGFGELFF. The CDR3 DNA reads TGTGCCAGTACGATACAGGGTTTCGGGGAGCTGTTTTTT.

The chain couples TRBV27 to TRBJ2-5; D ambiguous. The CDR3 is 13 amino acids. The germline gives CDR1 MNHEY, CDR2 SMNVEV (reference sequence). V lost 6 bases to trimming and J lost 3 bases, with 11 bases between them. The CDR3 loop reads CASSLAEEETQYF. The CDR3 coding sequence is TGTGCCAGCAGCCTCGCGGAAGAAGAGACCCAGTACTTC.

This clone was recorded once. The V and J genes are TRBV4-3 and TRBJ2-1, with TRBD1 matching 7 bases. The V segment lost 0 bases and the J segment 6 bases; nucleotides outside the gene matches: 8. Germline-derived CDR1 and CDR2 are LGHNA and YSLEER. CDR3 length: 16 residues. CDR3 sequence: CASSQDVQGSGNEQFF. The CDR3 bases are TGCGCCAGCAGCCAAGATGTACAGGGGTCTGGCAATGAGCAGTTCTTC.

The chain combines TRBV20-1 with TRBJ1-4, with unresolved D. The germline CDR1 and CDR2 sequences are DFQATT and SNEGSKA (reference sequence). V lost 2 bases, J lost 9 bases, and 7 bases lay in between. The CDR3 is 11 residues long. The CDR3 DNA reads TGCAGTGCTAGAAATCTACAAAAACTGTTTTTT. As protein: CSARNLQKLFF.

This chain connects TRBV7-9 to TRBJ2-1; D is perhaps TRBD2 (5 bases). The V and J ends lost 5 bases and 14 bases respectively, with 13 bases between them. Per the germline V gene, CDR1 is SEHNR and CDR2 is FQNEAQ (reference sequence). CDR3 length: 11 residues. CDR3 nucleotides: TGTGCCAGCAGCCACACGGGGTTTGAGTTCTTC. Amino acids: CASSHTGFEFF. Full variable domain (outside the CDR3, taken from reference TRBV7-9 and TRBJ2-1): DTGVSQNPRHKITKRGQNVTFRCDPISEHNRLYWYRQTLGQGPEFLTYFQNEAQLEKSRLLSDRFSAERPKGSFSTLEIQRTEQGDSAMYLCASSHTGFEFFGPGTRLTVL.

This clone came up a few times. This chain connects TRBV2 to TRBJ2-5; 9 nucleotides line up with TRBD1. CDR1 is SNHLY and CDR2 is FYNNEI in the germline V gene. The CDR3 contains 15 residues. Trimming at V came to 6 bases and at J to 3 bases, leaving 8 bases not matched to a gene. The DNA for the CDR3 is TGTGCCAGCAGCACCGGGACAGGGATAAAAGAGACCCAGTACTTC. It translates to CASSTGTGIKETQYF. The full variable domain, its missing parts supplied by reference TRBV2 and TRBJ2-5, is EPEVTQTPSHQVTQMGQEVILRCVPISNHLYFYWYRQILGQKVEFLVSFYNNEISEKSEIFDDQFSVERPDGSNFTLKIRSTKLEDSAMYFCASSTGTGIKETQYFGPGTRLLVL.

V gene TRBV4-3 combines with J gene TRBJ1-5; the D is unclear. Trimming pared 0 bases from V and 4 bases from J, leaving 7 bases between. This CDR3 contains 14 residues. The V gene's germline CDR1 is LGHNA and CDR2 YSLEER. The CDR3 nucleotides are TGCGCCAGCAGCCAAGAATCGGGGAATCAGCCCCAGCATTTT. This codes for CASSQESGNQPQHF.

This rearrangement joins TRBV5-4 to TRBJ2-2; 14 positions match TRBD2. From germline, CDR1 is SGHNT and CDR2 YYREEE (reference sequence). The V gene end was trimmed by 4 bases and the J gene end by 4 bases; junction bases not matched to a gene: 3. The length of the CDR3 is 16 residues. Written as DNA, the CDR3 is TGTGCCAGCAGCGCGGGACTAGCGGGGGCCACCGGGGAGCTGTTTTTT. Translated, it gives CASSAGLAGATGELFF.

The rearrangement joins TRBV29-1 to TRBJ2-2; perhaps TRBD1 as D (5 bases). This CDR3 region has 13 residues. V lost 4 bases and J lost 7, with 13 bases in between. Germline CDR1 is SQVTM and CDR2 is ANQGSEA. For the CDR3, the DNA is TGCAGCGTTGGGGTCAGGGCGGACGGGGAGCTGTTTTTT. It specifies CSVGVRADGELFF.

This clone was detected only a few times. The rearrangement links TRBV6-5 to TRBJ2-1; D gene uncertain. The germline V gene has CDR1 MNHEY and CDR2 SVGAGI. Deletions cut 2 bases from V and 8 bases from J, with 7 bases between. CDR3 length equals 12 residues. CDR3 residues: CASSYPGDEQFF. For the CDR3, the DNA is TGTGCCAGCAGTTACCCAGGCGATGAGCAGTTCTTC.

The V gene is TRBV7-8, the J gene TRBJ1-2, with TRBD1 matching over 9 bases. This CDR3 has 12 residues. J was trimmed by 8 bases and V by 5 bases; bases with no gene match: 3. CDR1 SGHVS and CDR2 FQNEAQ come from the germline V gene. Written as DNA, the CDR3 is TGTGCCAGCAGCCGGACAGGGGACGGCTACACCTTC. It encodes CASSRTGDGYTF.

The chain joins TRBV19 to TRBJ1-5; TRBD1 matches 10 bases. The germline V gene has CDR1 LNHDA and CDR2 SQIVND (reference sequence). V shed 3 bases and J 2 bases; nucleotides not matched to a gene: 13. There are 19 residues in the CDR3. The CDR3 DNA reads as TGTGCCAGTAGTATCCTCGGGACAGGGGTTGGGGTTGGCAATCAGCCCCAGCATTTT. Translating it yields CASSILGTGVGVGNQPQHF.